The T cell receptor beta chain described here comes from a study of cytomegalovirus exposure and HLA in healthy donors. J lost 2 bases, V lost 4 bases, and 5 bases had no gene match. The CDR3 spans 15 residues. Looked up from germline, CDR1 is SGHNT and CDR2 is YYREEE (reference sequence). Details on this clone: Its cognate antigen is unknown.

The PCR had 60 Vbeta and 13 Jbeta primers. TCRdb's table, derived via immunoSEQ multiplex PCR, lists solely in-frame clones and lacks some. The sample holds under 55,000 clones, over 60% seen once. Study-wide results and limits: Fewer N-insertions than the approximately 700-donor mean were reportedly shown by an Asian-associated ancestry cluster in a later analysis.

The sequence was collected from a woman aged 25-40 years in good health and CMV-seronegative. The V and J genes are TRBV5-4 and TRBJ1-1; 10 bases agree with TRBD1. What was sequenced was PBMCs. The CDR3 sequence: CASSVGQGSNTEAFF. The CDR3, as DNA: TGTGCCAGCAGCGTGGGACAGGGGAGCAACACTGAAGCTTTCTTT.